The 26 T cell receptor beta chains below all came from one sample that was sequenced in a study of spatial heterogeneity in lung cancer. TCRdb analysed the 5' RACE reads with MiXCR anew, one entry per CDR3 protein. The table shows 40,000 to 45,000 distinct CDR3 sequences, with about an eighth occurring only once. The time point denotes: sample taken at primary tumor resection. Material for sequencing was whole RNA from tumor, nontumor lung or frozen PBMC, left unsorted. Sequencing used PBMCs, obtained at surgery. The origin of the receptors is a male donor with early-stage non-small cell lung cancer.

The V and J genes are TRBV19 and TRBJ2-7; 9 nucleotides line up with TRBD1. The V gene's germline CDR1 is LNHDA and CDR2 SQIVND (reference sequence). The junction had 4 bases not matched to a gene; V was cut back by 5 bases and J by 2 bases. This CDR3 is 14 amino acids long. The CDR3 spells CASSQDRGAYEQYF. The DNA of the CDR3 is TGTGCCAGTAGTCAAGACAGGGGGGCCTACGAGCAGTACTTC.

This clonotype was seen ten or more times. This chain links TRBV7-2 with TRBJ2-5; D may be TRBD2 (5 bases). V shed 2 bases and J shed 4 bases, with 14 bases lying between them. CDR3 length: 15 residues. CDR1 is SGHTA and CDR2 is FQGNSA in the germline V gene. The CDR3 DNA reads as TGTGCCAGCAGCTTACAGTTTGGGAGTTCAGAGACCCAGTACTTC. Residues: CASSLQFGSSETQYF.

This clonotype came up a few times. The rearrangement uses TRBV2 and TRBJ2-7; 9 nucleotides line up with TRBD1. This CDR3 region has 13 residues. The V gene's germline CDR1 is SNHLY and CDR2 FYNNEI. The trim removed 6 bases at V and 4 bases at J, leaving 4 bases unmatched. CDR3 nucleotide sequence: TGTGCCAGCAGATGGGACAGGGAGTACGAGCAGTACTTC. Amino acids: CASRWDREYEQYF.

At least ten counts were recorded for this clonotype. The chain joins TRBV24-1 to TRBJ2-5; D is ambiguous. V was clipped by 4 bases and J by 4 bases, with 12 bases between them. The CDR3 spans 14 residues. CDR1 and CDR2 (germline): KGHDR, SFDVKD. This CDR3 reads CATSDRDVGETQYF. The CDR3 DNA sequence: TGTGCCACCAGTGACCGAGACGTAGGAGAGACCCAGTACTTC.

This clonotype was seen repeatedly, ten times or more. The rearrangement uses TRBV6-2 or TRBV6-3 and TRBJ2-5; D is unresolved. The CDR3 is 18 residues long. Between the trimmed V and J ends, which lost 4 bases and 5 bases, there was a span of 26 bases. Per the germline V gene, CDR1 is MNHEY and CDR2 is SVGEGT. The CDR3 DNA sequence: TGTGCCAGCAGTTCCACCACCGGAAGTAGCCGACTCCGGGAGACCCAGTACTTC. Encoded protein: CASSSTTGSSRLRETQYF.

This rearrangement joins TRBV7-8 to TRBJ1-3; D unclear. The CDR3 totals 16 residues. Germline CDR1 and CDR2: SGHVS and FQNEAQ. V shed 6 bases and J shed 0 bases, with 15 bases lying between them. This chain's CDR3 is CASSSTVQSSGNTIYF. The CDR3 DNA is TGTGCCAGCAGTTCCACCGTGCAAAGCTCTGGAAACACCATATATTTT.

This clonotype has more than one count but fewer than ten. CDR3 sequence reads: CASSRQGSTYGYTF. Written as DNA, the CDR3 is TGTGCCAGCAGTCGACAGGGTAGTACCTATGGCTACACCTTC. The chain joins TRBV12-3 or TRBV12-4 to TRBJ1-2; TRBD1 agrees at 7 bases. V lost 5 bases and J lost 4; bases outside the gene matches: 7. The CDR3 sequence is 14 residues long.

There are many counts of this clonotype. The chain recombines TRBV4-3 with TRBJ2-7, with 7 bases fitting TRBD1. The CDR3 covers 15 residues. Germline values: CDR1 LGHNA, CDR2 YSLEER. V was clipped by 1 base and J by 2 bases; unmatched bases: 5. This CDR3 is CASSQAPGQPYEQYF. CDR3 nucleotide sequence: TGCGCCAGCAGCCAAGCCCCGGGACAGCCCTACGAGCAGTACTTC.

This clonotype has a handful of counts. The chain has TRBV12-3 or TRBV12-4 and TRBJ1-1, with no clear D. The CDR3 has 12 residues. Trimming took off 4 bases at V and 1 base at J, with 4 bases between the two ends. CDR3 sequence (DNA): TGTGCCAGCAGTTGGGCGAACACTGAAGCTTTCTTT. Translated, it gives CASSWANTEAFF.

This clonotype was detected only a few times. The rearrangement links TRBV28 to TRBJ1-4; the D is unclear. Germline CDR1 is MDHEN and CDR2 is SYDVKM. V shed 3 bases and J shed 5 bases, with 13 bases lying between them. The CDR3 is 15 residues long. The chain's CDR3 is CASSFRGSGNEKLFF. In DNA, the CDR3 is TGTGCCAGCAGTTTTCGCGGCAGTGGGAATGAAAAACTGTTTTTT.

The CDR3 is CASSLGQGDHYGYTF. CDR3 nucleotide sequence: TGCGCCAGCAGCCTGGGACAGGGCGACCACTATGGCTACACCTTC. This sequence joins TRBV5-1 and TRBJ1-2, with 9 bases identical to TRBD1. V lost 4 bases to trimming and J lost 3 bases; unmatched junction nucleotides: 7. The CDR3 runs to 15 residues. Germline CDR1 and CDR2: SGHRS and YFSETQ.

This clonotype was seen a handful of times. The chain combines TRBV20-1 with TRBJ1-5; D remains ambiguous. The CDR3 runs to 13 residues. Germline lookup yields CDR1 DFQATT and CDR2 SNEGSKA (reference sequence). Between the trimmed V and J ends, which lost 6 bases and 6 bases, there was a span of 15 bases. In nucleotides, the CDR3 is TGCAGTGCCCAGACGCAGTTTGGTCAGCCCCAGCATTTT. Its translation is CSAQTQFGQPQHF.

The table lists this clonotype with a count of one. The rearrangement joins TRBV20-1 to TRBJ2-2, with a tentative D call TRBD2 (6 bases). V lost 4 bases to trimming and J lost 8 bases, with 14 bases between them. This CDR3 is built from 13 residues. CDR1 and CDR2 (germline): DFQATT, SNEGSKA (reference sequence). The CDR3 DNA follows: TGCAGTGCTATGACTAGAATAGGGGGGGAGCTGTTTTTT. It yields the protein CSAMTRIGGELFF.

The rearrangement links TRBV29-1 to TRBJ2-7; TRBD2 matches at 8 bases. The CDR3 sequence is 15 residues long. The germline CDR1 and CDR2 sequences are SQVTM and ANQGSEA. The trim removed 3 bases at V and 2 bases at J, leaving 9 bases unmatched. The CDR3 sequence: CSVDASGLDPYEQYF. DNA for the CDR3: TGCAGCGTTGATGCGTCGGGACTAGATCCCTACGAGCAGTACTTC.

This clonotype was counted between two and nine times. The chain employs TRBV23-1 and TRBJ2-7; 9 bases agree with TRBD2. TRBV23-1 carries the ORF label, with uncertain function. J gave up 7 bases and V 1 base, and 17 bases lay outside the gene matches. This CDR3 has 18 amino acids. The CDR3 sequence: CASSQFRVGLARGEEQYF. The CDR3 DNA reads as TGCGCCAGCAGTCAATTTCGCGTCGGACTAGCGCGCGGGGAGGAGCAGTACTTC.

This chain connects TRBV5-4 to TRBJ2-5; TRBD1 or TRBD2 may be the D gene (5 bases each). The V end was cut by 4 bases, the J end by 1 base, with 11 bases between. Germline assignment: CDR1 SGHNT and CDR2 YYREEE (reference sequence). The CDR3 consists of 14 residues. In DNA form, the CDR3 reads TGTGCCAGCAGCGCCCCGGGGCCCCAAGAGACCCAGTACTTC. Protein product: CASSAPGPQETQYF.

This clonotype was recorded a few times. V usage is TRBV20-1 and J usage is TRBJ1-1; D is uncertain. V lost 0 bases, J lost 3 bases, and 8 bases lay in between. The CDR3 sequence is 13 residues long. Germline lookup yields CDR1 DFQATT and CDR2 SNEGSKA (reference sequence). This chain's CDR3 is CSARDGKHTEAFF. The DNA for the CDR3 is TGCAGTGCTAGAGATGGTAAACACACTGAAGCTTTCTTT.

This clonotype has just a few counts. The genes are TRBV10-3 and TRBJ1-5; D ambiguous. CDR1 is ENHRY, CDR2 SYGVKD, per germline. The CDR3 has 14 residues. Trimming cost V 10 bases and J 0 bases, with 13 bases left between them. The CDR3 bases are TGTGCCACCGGTTTCCCCCCTAGCAATCAGCCCCAGCATTTT. It translates to CATGFPPSNQPQHF.

This clonotype was seen more than once but under ten times. The chain has TRBV6-6 and TRBJ2-4; 11 bases map to TRBD2. The CDR3 is 15 residues long. Losses at the gene ends were 1 base for V and 7 bases for J; bases not matched to a gene: 3. CDR1 and CDR2 from the germline V gene are MNHNY and SVGAGI (reference sequence). CDR3 region: CASSYLGLADNIQYF. CDR3 coding DNA: TGTGCCAGCAGTTACTTGGGACTAGCGGATAACATTCAGTACTTC.

This clonotype was detected many times. The J gene is TRBJ2-3, the V gene TRBV7-2; D gene uncertain. The germline CDR1 and CDR2 sequences are SGHTA and FQGNSA. CDR3 length: 11 amino acids. The V end lost 6 bases, the J end lost 5 bases, and 6 bases lay between the germline ends. This CDR3 is CASSRLDTQYF. In DNA, the CDR3 is TGTGCCAGCAGTAGACTAGATACGCAGTATTTT.

The chain combines TRBV5-6 with TRBJ2-7, with a tentative D call TRBD1 (6 bases). The CDR3 is 14 amino acids. From germline, CDR1 is SGHDT and CDR2 YYEEEE. V lost 4 bases and J 0 bases, leaving 11 bases between the germline ends. The CDR3 sequence: CASSETGYSYEQYF. The CDR3 DNA sequence: TGTGCCAGCAGCGAGACAGGCTACTCCTACGAGCAGTACTTC. The whole variable domain, remainder taken from reference TRBV5-6 and TRBJ2-7, is DAGVTQSPTHLIKTRGQQVTLRCSPKSGHDTVSWYQQALGQGPQFIFQYYEEEERQRGNFPDRFSGHQFPNYSSELNVNALLLGDSALYLCASSETGYSYEQYFGPGTRLTVT.

V gene TRBV20-1 combines with J gene TRBJ1-2; D gene unclear. The V gene lost 5 bases and the J gene lost 1 base, with 8 bases spanning the gap. The CDR3 length is 12 residues. Germline CDR1 DFQATT, CDR2 SNEGSKA (reference sequence). The CDR3 nucleotides are TGCAGTGCTTCCCTTTTTAACTATGGCTACACCTTC. Translating gives CSASLFNYGYTF.

This clonotype came up many times. V and J are TRBV12-3 or TRBV12-4 and TRBJ2-7; a weak D match, TRBD1 (5 bases). This CDR3 has 12 residues. V lost 6 bases and J 6 bases, leaving 12 bases between the germline ends. DNA for the CDR3: TGTGCCAGCAGAGCAGGGATGGGCGAGCAGTACTTC. It translates to CASRAGMGEQYF.

This clonotype was seen more than once but under ten times. This chain connects TRBV5-1 to TRBJ2-3; D remains unclear. The ends were cut back, 3 bases at V and 2 bases at J, with 13 bases in the middle. This CDR3 is built from 15 residues. CDR1 SGHRS and CDR2 YFSETQ come from the germline V gene. The CDR3 nucleotides are TGCGCCAGCAGCTCGTCAGGAGCTTACACAGATACGCAGTATTTT. Translating it yields CASSSSGAYTDTQYF.

This clonotype has more than one count but fewer than ten. The chain employs TRBV9 and TRBJ2-1, with 7 bases that match TRBD1. CDR1 SGDLS and CDR2 YYNGEE come from the germline V gene. J gave up 8 bases and V 4 bases, and 12 bases lay outside the gene matches. This CDR3 has 15 residues. The CDR3 loop reads CASSPGGGSQYEQFF. CDR3 nucleotides: TGTGCCAGCAGCCCAGGGGGTGGGAGTCAGTATGAGCAGTTCTTC. Filled out from reference TRBV9 and TRBJ2-1, the complete variable domain reads DSGVTQTPKHLITATGQRVTLRCSPRSGDLSVYWYQQSLDQGLQFLIQYYNGEERAKGNILERFSAQQFPDLHSELNLSSLELGDSALYFCASSPGGGSQYEQFFGPGTRLTVL.

This clonotype was counted only a few times. The rearrangement uses TRBV14 and TRBJ2-7; D is undetermined. The CDR3 contains 13 residues. The V end was cut by 1 base, the J end by 8 bases, with 12 bases between. The germline CDR1 and CDR2 sequences are SGHDN and FVKESK. The CDR3 protein is CASSQVPANKQYF. CDR3 DNA: TGTGCCAGCAGCCAAGTTCCGGCAAACAAGCAGTACTTC.